A single T cell receptor (beta chain) is shown here with its context. The specificity of this receptor is unknown. Qualities for individual bases were not recorded, and no much larger clone is one base off. Donors were 40 or so systemically healthy Caucasian individuals from Russia aged roughly 6 to 100 years. Each donor gave around 9.9 milliliters of peripheral blood, collected into EDTA-treated Vacutainer tubes. PBMCs were isolated by Ficoll-Paque density-gradient centrifugation, with at least 6 million obtained per sample. Trizol reagent was used to extract total RNA from the PBMCs, yielding at least 5.5 micrograms per sample. Naive CD45RAhigh/CD27high T cell percentages were measured by flow cytometry on a PBMC aliquot from every donor. Reading from cysteine to phenylalanine, the CDR3 counts 13 amino acids. Only CDR3 DNA remains: 39 bases, in frame from the first base. Sequences WNHNN (CDR1) and SYGVQD (CDR2) are obtained from the germline V gene (reference sequence). V is reduced by 2 bases and J by 5 bases, leaving a spacing of 9 bases between them.

The source of the sample is a study of blood T cells in healthy people across ages (dated by TCRdb to the mid-2010s). The study in broad terms: In model experiments, template switching captured roughly one uniquely barcoded TCR beta cDNA molecule for every two T cells. To track age-related changes in TCR beta repertoire diversity, the study relied on deep sequencing normalized with unique cDNA molecular identifiers. Four age groups were formed from the donors: young (average about 16 years), middle-aged (around 37), aged (about 62) and long-lived (about 75). To avoid experimental bias, donors of different ages were distributed randomly across sequencing lanes. Two additional independent replicas of 1 million unique cDNA reads from the same blood draw were analyzed for two donors (one aged 18 to 30 and one aged 80 or older).

The full study reports these points: The long-lived group showed more naive CD4+ T cells, fewer expanded clones and increased TCR diversity than the aged group, suggesting age selection. Estimates of total diversity based on one million sequenced T cells were considered lower bounds and underestimates. There was a strong correlation between observed TCR beta diversity and the percentage of naive T cells measured by flow cytometry. Observed TCR beta diversity per million T cells fell roughly linearly with age, and a significant reduction was already apparent by age roughly 40. Since profiling was done on bulk unsorted PBMCs, naive and antigen-experienced compartments could not be conclusively compared. Because the CMV infection status of the donors was unknown, age-related changes in expanded clonotypes may potentially have been confounded.

Preparation of the library involved 5' RACE. Instrument on record: Illumina HiSeq 2500. A second PCR of about 6 to 12 cycles was performed with a sample-barcoded 5' primer and a J-beta primer mix. A template-switch 5' adaptor carrying 12 random nucleotides introduced a unique molecular identifier onto each TCR beta cDNA molecule. Each sample yielded at least 3 million CDR3-containing paired-end reads. First-strand cDNA was synthesized from all RNA with the Mint cDNA synthesis kit, primed by a TRBC-specific oligonucleotide. Following uracil-DNA glycosylase treatment, all cDNA underwent a first 18-cycle PCR with the universal primers M1SS and BC2_uni_R. In the source study's methods: Each sample was normalized by randomly selecting 1 million high-quality reads, each carrying a distinct molecular identifier. Reads sharing molecular identifiers were discarded rather than binned into consensus sequences. MiTCR, set to a Q25 quality threshold and the strictest error-elimination algorithm, was used for CDR3 identification, clonotype clustering and error correction. A nonparametric unseen species model with Euler transformation was used to estimate lower-bound total TCR beta diversity. TCRdb redid the processing of the public reads, applying fastp at Q25 and MiXCR, and retained in-frame beta chains. Here each entry gathers all rows of one CDR3 protein and keeps the most common genes and DNA. TCRdb's processing, not the study's, gives the V and J calls here. The sample profile shows approximately 1.5 million distinct CDR3 sequences; about 31% of them were found once. Approximately 10% of the sample comes from the top ten.

In this chain, TRBV10-1 is recombined with TRBJ1-2, with an unclear D gene assignment. This sequence originates from a woman in her 30s in good health. The source material was blood. The DNA reads TGCGCCAGCAGTGAGAGGTGGGATTATGGCTACACCTTC. Translated, it reads CASSERWDYGYTF.